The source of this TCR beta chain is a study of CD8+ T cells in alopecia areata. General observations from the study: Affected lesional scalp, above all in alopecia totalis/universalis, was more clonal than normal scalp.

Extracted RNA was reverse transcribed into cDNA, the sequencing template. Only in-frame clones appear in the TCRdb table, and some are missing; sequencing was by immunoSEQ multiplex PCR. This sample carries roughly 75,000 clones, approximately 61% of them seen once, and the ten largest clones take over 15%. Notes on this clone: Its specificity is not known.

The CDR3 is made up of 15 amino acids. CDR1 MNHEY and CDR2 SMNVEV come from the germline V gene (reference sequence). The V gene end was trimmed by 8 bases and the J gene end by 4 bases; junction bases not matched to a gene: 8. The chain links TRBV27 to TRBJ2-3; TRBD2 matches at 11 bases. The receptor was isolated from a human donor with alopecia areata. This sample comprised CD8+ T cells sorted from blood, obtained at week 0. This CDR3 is CASGGLSGGADTQYF. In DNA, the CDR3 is TGTGCCAGCGGCGGTCTTAGCGGGGGGGCAGATACGCAGTATTTT.